The clone carrying this T cell receptor (beta chain) was seen a few times. In TCRdb, the 5' RACE reads were re-called with MiXCR into one record per CDR3 protein. The sample lists approximately 300,000 distinct CDR3 sequences; 8.2% were seen once. The germline CDR1 and CDR2 sequences are SGDLS and YYNGEE. The CDR3 length is 16 residues. V lost 2 bases to trimming and J lost 5 bases, with 16 bases between them. This entry is derived from a study of T-cell memory formation after mild COVID-19. Sequenced sample: PBMCs or a T cell subset sorted from them (not recorded which). This clonotype was sampled from a man aged 18 to 30 who had mild COVID-19 (a few samples of this study predate the infection). Cell type and time point are not known. The rearrangement uses TRBV9 and TRBJ2-2, with a tentative D call TRBD2 (6 bases). The CDR3 nucleotides are TGTGCCAGCAGCGTGGCGCGGGGAGTTATAACCGGGGAGCTGTTTTTT. Amino acids: CASSVARGVITGELFF.